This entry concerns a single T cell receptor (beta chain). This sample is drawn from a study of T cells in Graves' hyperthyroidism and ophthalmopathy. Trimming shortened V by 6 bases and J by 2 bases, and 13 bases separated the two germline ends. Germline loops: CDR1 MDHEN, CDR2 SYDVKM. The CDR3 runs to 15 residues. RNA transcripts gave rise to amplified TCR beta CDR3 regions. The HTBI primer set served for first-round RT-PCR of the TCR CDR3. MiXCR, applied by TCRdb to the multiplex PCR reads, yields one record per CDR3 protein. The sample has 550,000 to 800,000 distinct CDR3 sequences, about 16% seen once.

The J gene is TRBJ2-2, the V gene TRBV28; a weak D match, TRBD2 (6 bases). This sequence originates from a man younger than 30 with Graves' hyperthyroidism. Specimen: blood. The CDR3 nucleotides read TGTGCCAGCAGCTCACTAGCCGATAACACCGGGGAGCTGTTTTTT. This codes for CASSSLADNTGELFF.